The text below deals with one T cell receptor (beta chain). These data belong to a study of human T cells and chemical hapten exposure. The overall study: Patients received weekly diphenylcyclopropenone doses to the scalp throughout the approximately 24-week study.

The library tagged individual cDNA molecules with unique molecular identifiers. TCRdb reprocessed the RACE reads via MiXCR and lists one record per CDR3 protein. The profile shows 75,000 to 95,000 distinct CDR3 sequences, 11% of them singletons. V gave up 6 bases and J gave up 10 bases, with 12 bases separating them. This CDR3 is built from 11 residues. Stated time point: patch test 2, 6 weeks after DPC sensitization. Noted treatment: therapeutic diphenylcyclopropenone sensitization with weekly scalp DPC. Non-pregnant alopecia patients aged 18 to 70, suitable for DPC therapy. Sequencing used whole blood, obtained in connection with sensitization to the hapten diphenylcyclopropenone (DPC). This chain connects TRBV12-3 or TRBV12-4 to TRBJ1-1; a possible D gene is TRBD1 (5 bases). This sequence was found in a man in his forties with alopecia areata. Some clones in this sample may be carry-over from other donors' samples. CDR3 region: CASRRAGPAFF. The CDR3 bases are TGTGCCAGCAGGAGGGCAGGGCCAGCTTTCTTT.